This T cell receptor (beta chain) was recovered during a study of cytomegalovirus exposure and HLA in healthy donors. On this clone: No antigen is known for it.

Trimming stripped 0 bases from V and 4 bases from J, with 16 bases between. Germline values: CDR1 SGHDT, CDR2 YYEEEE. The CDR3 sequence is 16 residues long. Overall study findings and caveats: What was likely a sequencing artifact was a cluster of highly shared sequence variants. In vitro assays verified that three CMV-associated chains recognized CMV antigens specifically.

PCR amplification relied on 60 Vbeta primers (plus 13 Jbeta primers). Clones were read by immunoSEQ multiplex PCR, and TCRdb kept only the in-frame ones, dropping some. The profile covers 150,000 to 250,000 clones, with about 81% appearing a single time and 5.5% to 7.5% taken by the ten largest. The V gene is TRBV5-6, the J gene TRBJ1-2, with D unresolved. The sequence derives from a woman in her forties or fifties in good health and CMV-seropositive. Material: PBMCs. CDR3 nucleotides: TGTGCCAGCAGCTTGGGGGCTTCGGGGAAACTCTATGGCTACACCTTC. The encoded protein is CASSLGASGKLYGYTF.